This paragraph reports one TCR beta chain. Clones were read by immunoSEQ multiplex PCR, and TCRdb kept only the in-frame ones, dropping some. The sample carries fewer than 90,000 clones, just over 85% recorded once. These data come from a study of OX40 agonist ivuxolimab in advanced cancers. Study-wide background: Males comprised approximately 81% of the group, whose mean age was approximately 60 years (range about 20 to 79).

The receptor was derived from an adult with an advanced solid tumor such as melanoma, head and neck, liver or kidney cancer. The source was CD4+ or CD8+ T cells sorted from blood, collected in a trial of the OX40 agonist ivuxolimab.

CDR3 in amino acids: CAADPSGRRVWTGELFF. CDR3 nucleotides: TGTGCCGCGGACCCTAGCGGGAGAAGGGTATGGACCGGGGAGCTGTTTTTT. The chain links TRBV30 to TRBJ2-2, with 10 bases lining up with TRBD2. Germline values: CDR1 GTSNPN, CDR2 SVGIG (reference sequence). The J segment lost 5 bases and the V segment lost 8 bases, leaving 17 bases of the junction unmatched. This CDR3 comprises 17 residues.